This TCR beta chain derives from a study of CD8+ T cells in alopecia areata. Study observations and caveats: An increase in clonality over normal scalp was evident in lesional scalp, especially alopecia totalis/universalis.

RNA, once extracted, was reverse transcribed into cDNA for use as the sequencing template. Repertoires were generated with immunoSEQ multiplex PCR, while TCRdb's copy carries only in-frame clones and drops some. Altogether more than 250,000 clones were found in the sample, and no singletons occur. Germline V gives CDR1 NNHDY, CDR2 SYVADS. The CDR3 totals 12 residues. In this sample, this clone turned up many times. What it binds is unknown. Here the gene names and germline are mouse. The CDR3 extends 4 residues past the end of the read, so its final part is completed from the germline J gene. Cutaneous lymph node cells were pooled, and they were sorted using CD4, CD8alpha, NKG2D, NKG2ACE and other markers.

The sequencing sample was made of CD4+ T cells sorted from a lymph node. This receptor was identified in a C3H/HeJ mouse with alopecia areata. MHC haplotype of the strain: H2-k. This chain uses TRBV13-3 with TRBJ2-2; 7 bases line up with TRBD2. CDR3 bases read: TGTGCCAGCAGAGAACTGGGGGGG. It yields the protein CASRELGG. The CDR3, in full, reads CASRELGGQLYF. Variable domain in full (rest from reference TRBV13-3 and TRBJ2-2): EAAVTQSPRSKVAVTGGKVTLSCHQTNNHDYMYWYRQDTGHGLRLIHYSYVADSTEKGDIPDGYKASRPSQENFSLILELASLSQTAVYFCASRELGGQLYFGEGSKLTVL.